This T cell receptor beta chain emerged from a study of control samples from healthy donors and cancer patients. Trimming at V came to 4 bases and at J to 4 bases, leaving 0 bases not matched to a gene. The CDR3 is 14 residues long. Germline CDR1 is SGHDN and CDR2 is FVKESK. Assay: immunoSEQ multiplex PCR; the TCRdb copy retains only in-frame clones and omits some. This sample carries about 69,000 clones, 84% of them seen once, and the ten largest clones take 2.5% to 3%. The chain combines TRBV14 with TRBJ2-3; 12 bases match TRBD2. The receptor's source is a woman aged 45 to 65 with lung cancer. Sequencing was done on a sample of PBMCs. The CDR3 DNA sequence: TGTGCCAGCAGCCGGACTAGCGGGGCAGATACGCAGTATTTT. Translating gives CASSRTSGADTQYF.